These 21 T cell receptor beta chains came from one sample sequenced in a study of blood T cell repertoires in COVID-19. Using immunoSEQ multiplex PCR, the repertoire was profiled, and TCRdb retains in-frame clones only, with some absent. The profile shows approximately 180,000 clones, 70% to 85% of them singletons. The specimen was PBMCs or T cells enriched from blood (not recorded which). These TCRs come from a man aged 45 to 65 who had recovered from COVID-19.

The CDR3 sequence is CATSDSGRAANEQYF. As DNA, the CDR3 is TGTGCCACCAGTGATTCCGGCAGGGCGGCCAACGAGCAGTACTTC. The V gene is TRBV24-1, the J gene TRBJ2-7, with D possibly TRBD1 on 5 matching bases. V lost 2 bases and J lost 5, with 15 bases in between. The germline CDR1 and CDR2 sequences are KGHDR and SFDVKD. The CDR3 covers 15 residues.

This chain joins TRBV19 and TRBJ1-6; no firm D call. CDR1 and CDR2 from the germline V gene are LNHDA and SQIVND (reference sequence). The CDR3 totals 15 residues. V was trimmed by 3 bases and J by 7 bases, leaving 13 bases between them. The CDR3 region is CASSMREGGNSPLHF. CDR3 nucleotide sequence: TGTGCCAGTAGTATGAGGGAGGGTGGCAATTCACCCCTCCACTTT.

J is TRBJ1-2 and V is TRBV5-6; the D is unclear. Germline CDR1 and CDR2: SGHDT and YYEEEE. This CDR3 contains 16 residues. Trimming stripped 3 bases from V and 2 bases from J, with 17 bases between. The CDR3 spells CASSSLGRLANYGYTF. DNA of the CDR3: TGTGCCAGCAGCTCCCTAGGCAGACTGGCGAACTATGGCTACACCTTC.

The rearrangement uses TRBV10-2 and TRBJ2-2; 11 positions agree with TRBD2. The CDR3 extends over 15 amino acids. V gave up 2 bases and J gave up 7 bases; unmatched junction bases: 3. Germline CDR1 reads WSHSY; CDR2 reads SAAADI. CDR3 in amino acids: CASSETSGGLGELFF. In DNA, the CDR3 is TGCGCCAGCAGTGAGACTAGCGGGGGTCTCGGGGAGCTGTTTTTT.

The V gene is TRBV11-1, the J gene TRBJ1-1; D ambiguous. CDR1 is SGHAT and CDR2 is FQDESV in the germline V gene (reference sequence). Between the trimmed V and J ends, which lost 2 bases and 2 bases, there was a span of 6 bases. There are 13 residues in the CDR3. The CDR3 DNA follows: TGTGCCAGCAGCTTACAAAGCAACACTGAAGCTTTCTTT. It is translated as CASSLQSNTEAFF. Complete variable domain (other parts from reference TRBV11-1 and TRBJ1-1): EAEVAQSPRYKITEKSQAVAFWCDPISGHATLYWYRQILGQGPELLVQFQDESVVDDSQLPKDRFSAERLKGVDSTLKIQPAELGDSAMYLCASSLQSNTEAFFGQGTRLTVV.

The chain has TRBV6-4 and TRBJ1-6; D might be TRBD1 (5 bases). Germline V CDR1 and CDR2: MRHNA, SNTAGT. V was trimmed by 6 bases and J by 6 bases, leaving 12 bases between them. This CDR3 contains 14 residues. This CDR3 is CASRDGALNSPLHF. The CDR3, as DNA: TGTGCCAGCAGGGACGGGGCTCTTAATTCACCCCTCCACTTT.

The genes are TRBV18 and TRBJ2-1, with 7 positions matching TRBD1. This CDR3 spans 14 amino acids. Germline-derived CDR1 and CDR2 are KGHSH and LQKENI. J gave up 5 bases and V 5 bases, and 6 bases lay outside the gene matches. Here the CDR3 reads CASSRGQLDNEQFF. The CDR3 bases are TGTGCCAGCTCAAGGGGGCAGCTCGACAATGAGCAGTTCTTC.

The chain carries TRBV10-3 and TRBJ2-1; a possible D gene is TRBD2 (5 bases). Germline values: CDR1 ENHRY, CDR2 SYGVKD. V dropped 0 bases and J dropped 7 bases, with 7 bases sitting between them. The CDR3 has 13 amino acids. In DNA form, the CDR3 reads TGTGCCATCAGTGAGTCTGGGGAGAATGAGCAGTTCTTC. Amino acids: CAISESGENEQFF.

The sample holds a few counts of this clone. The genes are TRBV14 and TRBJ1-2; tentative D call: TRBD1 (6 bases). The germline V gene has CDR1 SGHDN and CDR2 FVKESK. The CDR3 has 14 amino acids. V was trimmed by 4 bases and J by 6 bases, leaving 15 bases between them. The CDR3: CASSLYRVNNGYTF. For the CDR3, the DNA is TGTGCCAGCAGCCTTTACAGGGTGAACAATGGCTACACCTTC. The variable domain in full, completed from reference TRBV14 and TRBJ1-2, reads EAGVTQFPSHSVIEKGQTVTLRCDPISGHDNLYWYRRVMGKEIKFLLHFVKESKQDESGMPNNRFLAERTGGTYSTLKVQPAELEDSGVYFCASSLYRVNNGYTFGSGTRLTVV.

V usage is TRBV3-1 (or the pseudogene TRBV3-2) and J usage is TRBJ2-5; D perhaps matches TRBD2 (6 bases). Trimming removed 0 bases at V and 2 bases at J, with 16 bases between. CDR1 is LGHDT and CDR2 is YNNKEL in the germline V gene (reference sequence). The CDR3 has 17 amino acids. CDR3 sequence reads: CASSQDIVAGRQETQYF. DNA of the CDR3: TGTGCCAGCAGCCAAGATATCGTGGCGGGGCGGCAAGAGACCCAGTACTTC.

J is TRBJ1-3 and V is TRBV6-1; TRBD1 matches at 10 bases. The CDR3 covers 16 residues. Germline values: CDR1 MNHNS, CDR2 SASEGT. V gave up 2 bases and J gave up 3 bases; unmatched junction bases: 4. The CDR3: CASSEQGQGFGNTIYF. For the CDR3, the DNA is TGTGCCAGCAGTGAACAGGGACAGGGGTTTGGAAACACCATATATTTT.

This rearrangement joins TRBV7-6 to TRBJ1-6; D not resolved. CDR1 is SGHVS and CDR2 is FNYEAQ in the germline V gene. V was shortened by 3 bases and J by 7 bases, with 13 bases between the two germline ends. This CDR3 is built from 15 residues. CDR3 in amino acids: CASSLVGASNSPLHF. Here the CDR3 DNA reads TGTGCCAGCAGCTTGGTGGGAGCAAGCAATTCACCCCTCCACTTT.

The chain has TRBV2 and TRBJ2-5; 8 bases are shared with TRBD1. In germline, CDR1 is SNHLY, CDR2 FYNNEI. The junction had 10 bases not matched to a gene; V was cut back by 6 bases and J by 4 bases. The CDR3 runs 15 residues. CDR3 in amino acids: CASRGDRGGGETQYF. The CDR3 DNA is TGTGCCAGCAGGGGAGACAGGGGAGGTGGAGAGACCCAGTACTTC.

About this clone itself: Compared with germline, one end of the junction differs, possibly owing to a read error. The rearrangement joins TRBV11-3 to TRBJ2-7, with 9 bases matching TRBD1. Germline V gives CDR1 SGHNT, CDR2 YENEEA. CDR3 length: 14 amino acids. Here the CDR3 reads CASSLGDRDYEQYF. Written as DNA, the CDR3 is TGTGCCAGCAGTTTAGGGGACAGGGACTACGAGCAGTACTTC.

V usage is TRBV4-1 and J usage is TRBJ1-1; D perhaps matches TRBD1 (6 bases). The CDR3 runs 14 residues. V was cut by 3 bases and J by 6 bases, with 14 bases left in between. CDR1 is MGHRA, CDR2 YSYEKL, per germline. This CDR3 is CASSHGQPSAEAFF. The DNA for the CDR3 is TGCGCCAGCAGCCATGGACAGCCTTCGGCTGAAGCTTTCTTT.

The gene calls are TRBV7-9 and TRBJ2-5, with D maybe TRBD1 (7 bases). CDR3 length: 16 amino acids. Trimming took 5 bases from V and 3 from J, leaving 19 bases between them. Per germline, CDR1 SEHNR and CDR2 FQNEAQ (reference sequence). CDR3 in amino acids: CASSPSRQGGEETQYF. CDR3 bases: TGTGCCAGCAGCCCTAGTCGACAGGGAGGAGAAGAGACCCAGTACTTC.

Written as DNA, the CDR3 is TGTGCCAGCAGCTTAGTGGAGCGCGAGCAGTACTTC. Its protein product is CASSLVEREQYF. The chain has TRBV7-9 and TRBJ2-7; D remains ambiguous. The germline CDR1 and CDR2 sequences are SEHNR and FQNEAQ (reference sequence). V dropped 1 base and J dropped 6 bases, with 7 bases sitting between them. This CDR3 is built from 12 residues.

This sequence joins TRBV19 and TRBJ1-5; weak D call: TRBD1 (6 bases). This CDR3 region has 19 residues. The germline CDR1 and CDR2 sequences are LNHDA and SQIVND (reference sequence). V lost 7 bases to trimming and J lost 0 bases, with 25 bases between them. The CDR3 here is CASTNGPGATPYSNQPQHF. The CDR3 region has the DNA TGTGCCAGTACCAATGGGCCAGGGGCGACCCCCTATAGCAATCAGCCCCAGCATTTT.

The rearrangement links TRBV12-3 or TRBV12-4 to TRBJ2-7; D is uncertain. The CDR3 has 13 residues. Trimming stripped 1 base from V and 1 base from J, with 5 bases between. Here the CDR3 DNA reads TGTGCCAGCAGTTTAGGGAGTTCCTACGAGCAGTACTTC. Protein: CASSLGSSYEQYF.

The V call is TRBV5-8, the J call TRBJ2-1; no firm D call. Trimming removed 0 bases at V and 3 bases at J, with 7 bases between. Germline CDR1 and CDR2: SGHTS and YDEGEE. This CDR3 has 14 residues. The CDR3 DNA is TGTGCCAGCAGCTTGGGTTCAGACTACAATGAGCAGTTCTTC. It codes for CASSLGSDYNEQFF.

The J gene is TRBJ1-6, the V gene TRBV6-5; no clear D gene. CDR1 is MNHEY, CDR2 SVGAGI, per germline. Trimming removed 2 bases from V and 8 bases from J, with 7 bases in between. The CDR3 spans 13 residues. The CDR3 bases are TGTGCCAGCAGTTACGACGGGGATTCACCCCTCCACTTT. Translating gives CASSYDGDSPLHF.